One sample yielded the 20 T cell receptor beta chains listed below, sequenced in a study of blood T cells in healthy people across ages. A second roughly 7 to 12 cycle PCR used barcoded and J-beta primers. TCRdb ran MiXCR on the 5' RACE reads and lists one entry per CDR3 protein. The table records about 1.4 million distinct CDR3 sequences, approximately 59% of them present only once. Sequencing was performed on blood. These receptors originate from a man between 18 and 35 years old in good health.

This sequence joins TRBV5-1 and TRBJ1-2; perhaps TRBD1 as D (5 bases). The CDR3 has 18 residues. Germline V lookup: CDR1 SGHRS, CDR2 YFSETQ. The V end lost 1 base, the J end lost 0 bases, and 19 bases lay between the germline ends. DNA of the CDR3: TGCGCCAGCAGCTTGTGGGGCCCCGACGGCACTGCTAACTATGGCTACACCTTC. Protein product: CASSLWGPDGTANYGYTF.

The chain joins TRBV18 to TRBJ2-7; D gene uncertain. Trimming took off 2 bases at V and 4 bases at J, with 12 bases between the two ends. CDR1 and CDR2 from the germline V gene are KGHSH and LQKENI. This CDR3 has 14 amino acids. The CDR3 nucleotides are TGTGCCAGCTCACCAGAACGGGTGGGGTACGAGCAGTACTTC. Its translation: CASSPERVGYEQYF.

This clonotype appeared a few times. V and J are TRBV3-1 and TRBJ1-2; D might be TRBD1 (5 bases). Germline-derived CDR1 and CDR2 are LGHDT and YNNKEL (reference sequence). CDR3 size: 12 residues. Trimming pared 1 base from V and 8 bases from J, leaving 8 bases between. CDR3 nucleotide sequence: TGTGCCAGCAGCCAAGGACAGCGAGGCTACACCTTC. It specifies CASSQGQRGYTF.

This chain connects TRBV6-6 to TRBJ2-1; 10 nucleotides match TRBD1. Per the germline V gene, CDR1 is MNHNY and CDR2 is SVGAGI (reference sequence). The CDR3 totals 14 residues. V shed 7 bases, J shed 8 bases, and the junction held 8 bases outside the gene matches. CDR3 DNA: TGTGCCAGCACTTCCGGGACAGGGGTTGATGAGCAGTTCTTC. It translates to CASTSGTGVDEQFF.

This clonotype was counted between two and nine times. The chain couples TRBV4-1 to TRBJ1-2; D is perhaps TRBD1 (6 bases). Germline CDR1 and CDR2: MGHRA and YSYEKL. The V and J ends lost 0 bases and 0 bases respectively, with 11 bases between them. CDR3 length: 16 residues. This CDR3 is CASSQDQGQTNYGYTF. The CDR3 DNA follows: TGCGCCAGCAGCCAAGATCAAGGACAGACTAACTATGGCTACACCTTC.

A few counts support this clonotype. This chain uses TRBV6-6 with TRBJ2-7; TRBD1 matches at 9 bases. V was clipped by 6 bases and J by 10 bases; unmatched bases: 10. This CDR3 is 13 amino acids long. From germline, CDR1 is MNHNY and CDR2 SVGAGI (reference sequence). This chain's CDR3 is CASRWTGEGTQYF. CDR3 coding DNA: TGTGCCAGCAGATGGACAGGGGAAGGAACCCAGTACTTC.

J is TRBJ2-1 and V is TRBV4-1; 9 bases agree with TRBD2. With 0 bases clipped from V and 4 bases from J, the junction kept 7 bases outside the gene matches. Germline V gene data show CDR1 as MGHRA and CDR2 as YSYEKL. The CDR3 loop spans 17 amino acids. CDR3 DNA sequence: TGCGCCAGCAGCCAAGAATCCGGGACTAGCCATTACAATGAGCAGTTCTTC. Its translation: CASSQESGTSHYNEQFF.

The chain has TRBV4-1 and TRBJ2-7; D may correspond to TRBD1 or TRBD2 (5 bases each). The V and J ends lost 1 base and 0 bases respectively, with 10 bases between them. From germline, CDR1 is MGHRA and CDR2 YSYEKL. This CDR3 has 15 amino acids. The CDR3 DNA is TGCGCCAGCAGCCAAGTTTGGGACCTCTCCTACGAGCAGTACTTC. This gives the protein CASSQVWDLSYEQYF.

The chain employs TRBV4-1 and TRBJ2-1; 12 bases fit TRBD2. The CDR3 totals 16 residues. V lost 1 base, J lost 8 bases, and 6 bases stayed unmatched. CDR1 is MGHRA, CDR2 YSYEKL, per germline. The CDR3 loop is CASSQVELAGGYEQFF. CDR3 DNA: TGCGCCAGCAGCCAAGTTGAACTAGCGGGAGGTTATGAGCAGTTCTTC.

V and J are TRBV7-2 and TRBJ1-2, with 7 bases that match TRBD1. V lost 2 bases, J lost 8 bases, and 8 bases stayed unmatched. Germline V gene sequence: CDR1 SGHTA, CDR2 FQGNSA. The CDR3 is 14 amino acids. Here the CDR3 DNA reads TGTGCCAGCAGCTTATCCGGGGACAGCCTGGGCTACACCTTC. Protein product: CASSLSGDSLGYTF.

This chain joins TRBV4-1 and TRBJ2-7; D unresolved. The V and J ends lost 1 base and 3 bases respectively, with 7 bases between them. CDR1 and CDR2 (germline): MGHRA, YSYEKL. This CDR3 comprises 13 residues. CDR3 protein: CASSQAHLYEQYF. For the CDR3, the DNA is TGCGCCAGCAGCCAAGCACACCTCTACGAGCAGTACTTC.

The V gene is TRBV11-2, the J gene TRBJ2-1, with D perhaps TRBD1 (6 bases). Germline CDR1 SGHAT, CDR2 FQNNGV. Trimming removed 7 bases at V and 2 bases at J, with 15 bases between. This CDR3 has 15 amino acids. Here the CDR3 reads CASIARGRTYNEQFF. CDR3 DNA sequence: TGTGCCAGCATTGCCAGGGGACGTACCTACAATGAGCAGTTCTTC. Using reference TRBV11-2 and TRBJ2-1 for the parts outside the CDR3, the full variable domain is EAGVAQSPRYKIIEKRQSVAFWCNPISGHATLYWYQQILGQGPKLLIQFQNNGVVDDSQLPKDRFSAERLKGVDSTLKIQPAKLEDSAVYLCASIARGRTYNEQFFGPGTRLTVL.

This clonotype was observed a handful of times. CDR3 sequence (DNA): TGTGCCAGCGGGGCGGACATCGCTGGGCCCCTCCACTTT. Translation gives CASGADIAGPLHF. The genes are TRBV6-1 and TRBJ1-6; a weak D match, TRBD1 (5 bases). The CDR3 loop spans 13 amino acids. Germline V lookup: CDR1 MNHNS, CDR2 SASEGT. V lost 8 bases and J 13 bases, leaving 18 bases between the germline ends.

The V gene is TRBV5-1, the J gene TRBJ2-4; no clear D gene. The J call may be faulty, since TRBJ2-7 better matches the DNA end. The CDR3 has 13 residues. CDR1 SGHRS and CDR2 YFSETQ come from the germline V gene. The CDR3 spells CASATGPLYEQYF. The CDR3, as DNA: TGCGCCAGCGCGACGGGTCCTCTCTACGAGCAGTACTTC.

The chain couples TRBV12-3 or TRBV12-4 to TRBJ2-2; D unclear. The length of the CDR3 is 12 residues. V lost 7 bases to trimming and J lost 6 bases, with 9 bases between them. The CDR3 sequence is CASTSNPGELFF. The CDR3 DNA reads TGTGCCAGCACCTCGAATCCCGGGGAGCTGTTTTTT.

This clonotype was picked up a small number of times. The V gene is TRBV29-1, the J gene TRBJ2-1, with 11 bases fitting TRBD2. Germline assignment: CDR1 SQVTM and CDR2 ANQGSEA. The CDR3 is made up of 16 amino acids. V shed 3 bases, J shed 5 bases, and the junction held 9 bases outside the gene matches. In nucleotides, the CDR3 is TGCAGCGTTGAGGGCAGGGTGACTAGCGGGGACAATGAGCAGTTCTTC. Amino acid sequence: CSVEGRVTSGDNEQFF.

The rearrangement links TRBV11-2 to TRBJ2-2; weak D call: TRBD1 (5 bases). Germline CDR1 and CDR2: SGHAT and FQNNGV. This CDR3 spans 16 amino acids. Trimming cost V 0 bases and J 6 bases, with 14 bases left between them. The CDR3: CASSLDQWGPAGELFF. The CDR3 DNA is TGTGCCAGCAGCTTAGATCAATGGGGCCCTGCCGGGGAGCTGTTTTTT.

This chain uses TRBV5-1 with TRBJ2-1, with D possibly being TRBD2 (6 bases). This CDR3 is 13 amino acids long. Germline CDR1 reads SGHRS; CDR2 reads YFSETQ. V lost 8 bases to trimming and J lost 1 base, with 10 bases between them. The CDR3 DNA reads TGCGCCAGTGGACTAACTTCCTACAATGAGCAGTTCTTC. Protein product: CASGLTSYNEQFF.

This clonotype came up once. The chain employs TRBV7-9 and TRBJ1-2; 8 bases match TRBD1. Germline CDR1 is SEHNR and CDR2 is FQNEAQ (reference sequence). This CDR3 has 15 amino acids. Unmatched junction bases numbered 4, after V lost 1 base and J lost 3 bases. CDR3 region: CASSLVSGGHYGYTF. CDR3 in DNA: TGTGCCAGCAGCTTAGTGTCAGGGGGCCACTATGGCTACACCTTC.

This sequence joins TRBV27 and TRBJ2-3; 7 bases line up with TRBD2. Germline lookup yields CDR1 MNHEY and CDR2 SMNVEV (reference sequence). The junction had 7 bases not matched to a gene; V was cut back by 5 bases and J by 2 bases. This CDR3 contains 15 residues. CDR3 loop: CASSPTGTITDTQYF. The CDR3, as DNA: TGTGCCAGCAGTCCAACCGGGACTATCACAGATACGCAGTATTTT.